The 7 T cell receptor beta chains below all came from one sample that was sequenced in a study of blood T cell repertoires in COVID-19 (dated by TCRdb to about 2020). The method behind the library was the immunoSEQ multiplex PCR assay. Here the immuneACCESS table is served through TCRdb, limited to in-frame sequences with V and J called. Missing clones are a known gap in these copies; in checked studies unresolved V genes cover under half, and the rest lacks a known reason. This sample is represented by 85,000 to 100,000 clones; around 88% of them were singletons. The top ten clonotypes cover around 2% of the sample. Source material: peripheral blood. These TCRs come from a man aged 45-60 years with COVID-19, enrolled during active disease.

The chain is built from TRBV18 and TRBJ1-1, with 7 bases identical to TRBD1. CDR1 is KGHSH, CDR2 LQKENI, per germline. The V segment lost 6 bases and the J segment 2 bases; nucleotides outside the gene matches: 9. The CDR3 is made up of 15 amino acids. CDR3 sequence (DNA): TGTGCCAGCTCGGAGGGGGCCCTCGTTAACACTGAAGCTTTCTTT. Translation: CASSEGALVNTEAFF.

This chain links TRBV5-1 with TRBJ1-5; possibly TRBD1 for D (6 bases). The CDR3 covers 16 residues. With 8 bases removed from V and 0 bases from J, the gap between germline ends came to 18 bases. Germline V lookup: CDR1 SGHRS, CDR2 YFSETQ. The chain's CDR3 is CARMTGVIHSNQPQHF. The CDR3 bases are TGCGCCAGGATGACAGGAGTAATACATAGCAATCAGCCCCAGCATTTT.

V and J are TRBV9 and TRBJ2-1, with a possible D match to TRBD1 (5 bases). V was pared by 7 bases and J by 5 bases, with 19 bases between. CDR1 and CDR2 (germline): SGDLS, YYNGEE. The CDR3 has 15 residues. In DNA form, the CDR3 reads TGTGCCAGCGGAAGCCGACGTCAGGGCCACAATGAGCAGTTCTTC. Protein product: CASGSRRQGHNEQFF. Supplemented by reference TRBV9 and TRBJ2-1, the full variable domain reads DSGVTQTPKHLITATGQRVTLRCSPRSGDLSVYWYQQSLDQGLQFLIQYYNGEERAKGNILERFSAQQFPDLHSELNLSSLELGDSALYFCASGSRRQGHNEQFFGPGTRLTVL.

This chain joins TRBV6-2 or TRBV6-3 and TRBJ1-1; no firm D call. V lost 4 bases to trimming and J lost 0 bases, with 9 bases between them. Germline V lookup: CDR1 MNHEY, CDR2 SVGEGT. The CDR3 contains 14 residues. The CDR3 loop reads CASSWSRMNTEAFF. The DNA of the CDR3 is TGTGCCAGCAGTTGGAGCAGAATGAACACTGAAGCTTTCTTT.

This chain uses TRBV7-2 with TRBJ1-1; the match to TRBD1 covers 9 bases. CDR3 length: 15 amino acids. V was clipped by 8 bases and J by 3 bases; unmatched bases: 10. Per germline, CDR1 SGHTA and CDR2 FQGNSA. The CDR3 nucleotides read TGTGCCAGCCGCACAGGGGGCTGGAGTGACACTGAAGCTTTCTTT. The encoded protein is CASRTGGWSDTEAFF.

The chain is built from TRBV21-1 and TRBJ1-1; the table's TRBD1 call for D was not verified on the DNA. TRBV21-1 is marked as a pseudogene. This CDR3 spans 15 amino acids. CDR3 nucleotides: TGTGCCAGCAGCAAAGCCGGGACAGGAGACACTGAAGCTTTCTTT. Its protein is CASSKAGTGDTEAFF.

The CDR3 reads CASSGTSKENTEAFF. CDR3 bases: TGTGCCAGCAGCGGGACTTCCAAGGAGAACACTGAAGCTTTCTTT. J is TRBJ1-1 and V is TRBV3-1 (or the pseudogene TRBV3-2); the D gene is possibly TRBD1 (5 bases). The CDR3 has 15 amino acids. In germline, CDR1 is LGHDT, CDR2 YNNKEL (reference sequence). Trimming pared 5 bases from V and 1 base from J, leaving 14 bases between.